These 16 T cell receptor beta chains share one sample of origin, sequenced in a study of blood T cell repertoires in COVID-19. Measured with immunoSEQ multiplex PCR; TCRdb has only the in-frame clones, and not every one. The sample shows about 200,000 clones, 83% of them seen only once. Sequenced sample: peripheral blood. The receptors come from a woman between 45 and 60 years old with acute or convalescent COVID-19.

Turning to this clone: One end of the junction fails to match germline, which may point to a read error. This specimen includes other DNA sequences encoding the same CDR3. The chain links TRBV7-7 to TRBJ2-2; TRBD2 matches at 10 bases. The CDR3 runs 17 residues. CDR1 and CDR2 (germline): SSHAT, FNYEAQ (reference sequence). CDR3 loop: CASSLRTSGPNTGELFF. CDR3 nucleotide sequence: TGTGCTAGCAGCTTGCGGACTAGCGGCCCGAACACCGGGGAGCTGTTTTTT.

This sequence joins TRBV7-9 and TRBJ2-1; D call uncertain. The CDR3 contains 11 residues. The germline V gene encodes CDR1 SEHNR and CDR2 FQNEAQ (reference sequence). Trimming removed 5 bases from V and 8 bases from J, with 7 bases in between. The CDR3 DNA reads TGTGCCAGCAGCCCGGTGGATGAGCAGTTCTTC. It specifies CASSPVDEQFF.

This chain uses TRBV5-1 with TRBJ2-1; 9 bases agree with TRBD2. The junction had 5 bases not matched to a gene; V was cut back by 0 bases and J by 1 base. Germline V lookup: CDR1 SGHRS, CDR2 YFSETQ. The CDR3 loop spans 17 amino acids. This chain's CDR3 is CASSLAETSGSYNEQFF. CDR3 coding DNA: TGCGCCAGCAGCTTGGCCGAGACTAGCGGATCCTACAATGAGCAGTTCTTC.

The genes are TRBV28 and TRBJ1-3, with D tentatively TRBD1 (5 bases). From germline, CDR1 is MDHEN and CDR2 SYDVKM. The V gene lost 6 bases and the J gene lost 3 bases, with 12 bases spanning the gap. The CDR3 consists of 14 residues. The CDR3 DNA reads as TGTGCCAGCAGCGGCGGGACTCTTGGAAACACCATATATTTT. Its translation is CASSGGTLGNTIYF.

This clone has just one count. The CDR3 coding sequence is TGTGCCAGCAGCTTGCCCGGGGGGGACACCGGGGAGCTGTTTTTT. This translates into CASSLPGGDTGELFF. The genes are TRBV5-4 and TRBJ2-2, with TRBD2 matching over 8 bases. Per germline, CDR1 SGHNT and CDR2 YYREEE (reference sequence). This CDR3 is built from 15 residues. After removal of 1 base from V and 3 bases from J, the junction contained 2 bases not matched to a gene.

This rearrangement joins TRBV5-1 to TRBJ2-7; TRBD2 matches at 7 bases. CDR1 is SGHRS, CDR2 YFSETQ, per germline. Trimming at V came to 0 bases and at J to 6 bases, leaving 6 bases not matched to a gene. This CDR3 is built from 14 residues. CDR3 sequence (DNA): TGCGCCAGCAGCTTGGCCTCGGGGGGTGGCGAGCAGTACTTC. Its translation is CASSLASGGGEQYF.

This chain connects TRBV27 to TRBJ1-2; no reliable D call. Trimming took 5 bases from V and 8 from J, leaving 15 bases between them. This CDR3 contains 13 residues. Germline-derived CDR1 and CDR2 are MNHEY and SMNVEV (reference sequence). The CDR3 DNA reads TGTGCCAGCAGTCCCCTGACCGGCAGGGGCTACACCTTC. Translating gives CASSPLTGRGYTF.

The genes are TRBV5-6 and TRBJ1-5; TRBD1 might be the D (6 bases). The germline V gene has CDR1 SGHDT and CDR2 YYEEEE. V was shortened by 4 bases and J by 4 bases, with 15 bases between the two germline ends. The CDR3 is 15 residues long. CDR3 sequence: CASSPQGLPNQPQHF. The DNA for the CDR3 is TGTGCCAGCAGCCCCCAGGGGTTGCCGAATCAGCCCCAGCATTTT. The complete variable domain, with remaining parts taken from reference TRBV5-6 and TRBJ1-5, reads DAGVTQSPTHLIKTRGQQVTLRCSPKSGHDTVSWYQQALGQGPQFIFQYYEEEERQRGNFPDRFSGHQFPNYSSELNVNALLLGDSALYLCASSPQGLPNQPQHFGDGTRLSIL.

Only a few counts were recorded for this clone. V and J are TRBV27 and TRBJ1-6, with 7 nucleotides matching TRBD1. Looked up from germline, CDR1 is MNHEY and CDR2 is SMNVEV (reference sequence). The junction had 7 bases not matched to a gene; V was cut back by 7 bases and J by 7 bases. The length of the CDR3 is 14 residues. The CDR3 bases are TGTGCCAGCAACCTACAGGGGTCCAATTCACCCCTCCACTTT. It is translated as CASNLQGSNSPLHF.

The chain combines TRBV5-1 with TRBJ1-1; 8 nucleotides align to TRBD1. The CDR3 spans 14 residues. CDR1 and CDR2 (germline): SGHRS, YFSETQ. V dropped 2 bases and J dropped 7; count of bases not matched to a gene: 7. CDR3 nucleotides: TGCGCCAGCAGCTTTGTTCAGGGGGCTAGTGAAGCTTTCTTT. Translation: CASSFVQGASEAFF.

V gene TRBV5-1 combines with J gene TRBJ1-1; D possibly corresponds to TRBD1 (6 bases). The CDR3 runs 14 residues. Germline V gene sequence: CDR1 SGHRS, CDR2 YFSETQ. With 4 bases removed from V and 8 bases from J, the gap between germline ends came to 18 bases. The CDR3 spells CASSVGQPQVEAFF. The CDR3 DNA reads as TGCGCCAGCAGCGTCGGACAGCCGCAGGTCGAAGCTTTCTTT. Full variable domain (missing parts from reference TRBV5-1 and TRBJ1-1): KAGVTQTPRYLIKTRGQQVTLSCSPISGHRSVSWYQQTPGQGLQFLFEYFSETQRNKGNFPGRFSGRQFSNSRSEMNVSTLELGDSALYLCASSVGQPQVEAFFGQGTRLTVV.

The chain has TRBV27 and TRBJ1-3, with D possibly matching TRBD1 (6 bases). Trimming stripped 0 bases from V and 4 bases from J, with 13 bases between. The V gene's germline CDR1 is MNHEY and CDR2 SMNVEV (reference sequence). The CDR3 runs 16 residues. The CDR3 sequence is CASSLSPGGGGNTIYF. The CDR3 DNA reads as TGTGCCAGCAGTTTATCACCGGGGGGCGGAGGAAACACCATATATTTT.

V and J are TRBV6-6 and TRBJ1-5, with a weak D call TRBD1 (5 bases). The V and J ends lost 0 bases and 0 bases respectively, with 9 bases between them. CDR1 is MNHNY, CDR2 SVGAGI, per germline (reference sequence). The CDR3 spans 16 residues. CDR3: CASSYSMGGSNQPQHF. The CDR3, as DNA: TGTGCCAGCAGTTACTCGATGGGGGGTAGCAATCAGCCCCAGCATTTT.

The CDR3 spells CASSPGLAGRASTDTQYF. The CDR3 bases are TGTGCCAGCAGTCCCGGACTAGCGGGGAGAGCTAGCACAGATACGCAGTATTTT. The chain uses TRBV28 and TRBJ2-3; 12 bases line up with TRBD2. Trimming removed 5 bases from V and 0 bases from J; junction bases left unmatched: 9. This CDR3 has 18 amino acids. Germline V gene sequence: CDR1 MDHEN, CDR2 SYDVKM.

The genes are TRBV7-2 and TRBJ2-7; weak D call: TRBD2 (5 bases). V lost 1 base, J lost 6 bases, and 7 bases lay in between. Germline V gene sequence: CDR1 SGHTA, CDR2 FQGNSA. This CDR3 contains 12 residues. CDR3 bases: TGTGCCAGCAGCTTAGGACGGGGCGAGCAGTACTTC. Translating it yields CASSLGRGEQYF.

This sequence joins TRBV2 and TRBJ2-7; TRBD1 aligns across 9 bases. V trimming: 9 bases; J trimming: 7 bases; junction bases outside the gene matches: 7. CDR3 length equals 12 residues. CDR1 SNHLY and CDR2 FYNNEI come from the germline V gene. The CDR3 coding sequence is TGTGCCAGTAATACAGGGGGCGCGGAGCAGTACTTC. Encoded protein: CASNTGGAEQYF.